The rows below give T cell receptor beta chains drawn from one sample of a study of cytomegalovirus exposure and HLA in healthy donors. Libraries were prepared by immunoSEQ multiplex PCR; TCRdb keeps only in-frame clonotypes and omits some of them. The data hold 200,000 to 250,000 clones, with around three quarters observed a single time. The specimen was PBMCs. The receptors shown here come from a man aged 35 to 55 in good health and CMV-seronegative. Each CDR3 is given with its conserved first and last residue. Fields, in order: CDR3 length, D gene, J gene, V gene, clone size, CDR3 protein, CDR3 DNA. A D gene is named only where the DNA matches it firmly. Rows may omit the clone size; those that give it use once, few, many or a size class.

12 | NA | TRBJ2-1 | TRBV4-3 | NA | CASSQDPGEQFF | TGCGCCAGCAGCCAAGATCCCGGTGAGCAGTTCTTC
12 | NA | TRBJ2-7 | TRBV6-1 | NA | CASSPWGDEQYF | TGTGCCAGCAGCCCCTGGGGGGACGAGCAGTACTTC
13 | NA | TRBJ2-7 | TRBV9 | NA | CASSGGSSYEQYF | TGTGCCAGCAGCGGAGGGAGCTCCTACGAGCAGTACTTC
16 | TRBD2 | TRBJ2-1 | TRBV28 | NA | CASSSTSGGSYNEQFF | TGTGCCAGCAGTTCTACTAGCGGGGGTTCCTACAATGAGCAGTTCTTC
16 | NA | TRBJ2-1 | TRBV7-3 | NA | CASSLYGGGDYNEQFF | TGTGCCAGCAGCTTATATGGGGGAGGAGACTACAATGAGCAGTTCTTC
14 | NA | TRBJ2-3 | TRBV27 | NA | CASSLYRVRDTQYF | TGTGCCAGCAGTCTGTACAGAGTTCGGGATACGCAGTATTTT
14 | NA | TRBJ2-3 | TRBV28 | NA | CASRRGHRTDTQYF | TGTGCCAGCAGACGGGGACACCGCACAGATACGCAGTATTTT
15 | NA | TRBJ2-3 | TRBV7-3 | NA | CASSVQGANTDTQYF | TGTGCCAGCAGCGTACAGGGTGCGAACACAGATACGCAGTATTTT
14 | NA | TRBJ1-1 | TRBV4-1 | NA | CASSQDWSGTEAFF | TGCGCCAGCAGCCAAGATTGGTCAGGAACTGAAGCTTTCTTT
11 | NA | TRBJ2-5 | TRBV19 | NA | CASGLGETQYF | TGTGCCAGTGGACTTGGGGAGACCCAGTACTTC
13 | NA | TRBJ2-1 | TRBV10-3 | NA | CAISESLRGEQFF | TGTGCCATCAGTGAGTCCCTCCGGGGTGAGCAGTTCTTC
12 | NA | TRBJ2-2 | TRBV14 | NA | CASRGGTGELFF | TGTGCCAGCAGAGGGGGAACCGGGGAGCTGTTTTTT
15 | TRBD1 | TRBJ2-7 | TRBV7-9 | NA | CASSPGQGWSYEQYF | TGTGCCAGCAGCCCAGGACAGGGGTGGTCCTACGAGCAGTACTTC
16 | TRBD1 | TRBJ1-1 | TRBV10-3 | NA | CAISPTRTGDNTEAFF | TGTGCCATCAGTCCTACCCGGACAGGGGATAACACTGAAGCTTTCTTT
15 | TRBD2 | TRBJ2-2 | TRBV28 | NA | CASSLASGHTGELFF | TGTGCCAGCAGCCTAGCTAGCGGCCACACCGGGGAGCTGTTTTTT
16 | NA | TRBJ2-3 | TRBV7-9 | NA | CASSSGQGGSTDTQYF | TGTGCCAGCAGCTCCGGACAGGGAGGGAGCACAGATACGCAGTATTTT
15 | NA | TRBJ1-1 | TRBV18 | NA | CASSPLSGGNTEAFF | TGTGCCAGCTCACCACTTTCGGGTGGTAACACTGAAGCTTTCTTT
17 | NA | TRBJ1-6 | TRBV30 | once | CAWSLRLQARYNSPLHF | TGTGCCTGGAGTTTAAGGCTCCAGGCCCGCTATAATTCACCCCTCCACTTT
12 | TRBD2 | TRBJ2-1 | TRBV11-3 | NA | CASSLRGDEQFF | TGTGCCAGCAGCTTACGGGGGGATGAGCAGTTCTTC
16 | TRBD2 | TRBJ2-1 | TRBV6-5 | NA | CASSFSGTSYYNEQFF | TGTGCCAGCAGTTTCTCCGGGACTAGCTACTACAATGAGCAGTTCTTC
16 | TRBD2 | TRBJ2-7 | TRBV5-4 | NA | CASSSTNSGDPYEQYF | TGTGCCAGCAGCTCAACCAATAGCGGGGACCCCTACGAGCAGTACTTC
11 | NA | TRBJ2-1 | TRBV20-1 | NA | CSAGLYNEQFF | TGCAGTGCTGGACTATACAATGAGCAGTTCTTC
15 | NA | TRBJ2-7 | TRBV13 | NA | CASSLGLGGLYEQYF | TGTGCCAGCAGCTTAGGGCTCGGGGGGCTGTACGAGCAGTACTTC
17 | TRBD1 | TRBJ2-1 | TRBV19 | NA | CASSIGTGALSYNEQFF | TGTGCCAGTAGTATAGGGACAGGGGCTCTATCCTACAATGAGCAGTTCTTC
17 | TRBD2 | TRBJ2-5 | TRBV7-9 | few | CSSSLVIGGARKETQYF | TGTTCCAGCAGCTTAGTTATCGGGGGGGCGCGGAAAGAGACCCAGTACTTC
15 | TRBD2 | TRBJ2-5 | TRBV19 | NA | CASSSTSGSRETQYF | TGTGCCAGTAGTAGCACTAGCGGGAGTAGGGAGACCCAGTACTTC
15 | TRBD2 | TRBJ2-1 | TRBV30 | NA | CAWVSSGRADNEQFF | TGTGCCTGGGTTTCAAGCGGGAGGGCTGACAATGAGCAGTTCTTC
15 | NA | TRBJ2-1 | TRBV19 | few | CASSSPGSSYNEQFF | TGTGCCAGTAGTAGTCCGGGGAGCTCCTACAATGAGCAGTTCTTC
14 | TRBD2 | TRBJ2-7 | TRBV27 | many | CASRRTSGRSEQYF | TGTGCCAGCAGGCGGACTAGCGGGAGGAGTGAGCAGTACTTC
14 | TRBD1 | TRBJ2-7 | TRBV5-6 | NA | CASSLGQGAREQYF | TGTGCCAGCAGCTTGGGACAGGGGGCGAGGGAGCAGTACTTC
15 | NA | TRBJ2-1 | TRBV6-5 | once | CASSQGLPPYNEQFF | TGTGCCAGCAGCCAGGGACTCCCGCCCTACAATGAGCAGTTCTTC
14 | TRBD1 | TRBJ1-1 | TRBV18 | NA | CASSGQGVGTEAFF | TGTGCCAGCTCCGGACAGGGGGTAGGGACTGAAGCTTTCTTT
16 | NA | TRBJ1-3 | TRBV4-3 | NA | CASSQADRSSGNTIYF | TGCGCCAGCAGCCAAGCCGACAGGAGCTCTGGAAACACCATATATTTT
14 | NA | TRBJ1-6 | TRBV7-7 | NA | CASSMDSLNSPLHF | TGTGCCAGCAGCATGGACAGTTTGAATTCACCCCTCCACTTT
15 | NA | TRBJ2-5 | TRBV6-5 | NA | CASSYNFYYQETQYF | TGTGCCAGCAGTTACAATTTCTACTACCAAGAGACCCAGTACTTC
17 | TRBD1 | TRBJ1-6 | TRBV27 | NA | CASSPWDRVSYNSPLHF | TGTGCCAGCAGTCCATGGGACAGGGTCTCCTATAATTCACCCCTCCACTTT
13 | NA | TRBJ1-3 | TRBV29-1 | NA | CSAEGDSGNTIYF | TGCAGCGCCGAGGGTGATTCTGGAAACACCATATATTTT
15 | TRBD2 | TRBJ2-7 | TRBV9 | few | CASSVSGGAQYEQYF | TGTGCCAGCAGTGTTAGCGGGGGGGCCCAGTACGAGCAGTACTTC
15 | NA | TRBJ2-7 | TRBV12-2 | NA | CASRLVSGQLYEQYF | TGTGCAAGTCGCTTAGTTTCGGGACAGTTATACGAGCAGTACTTC
13 | TRBD1 | TRBJ2-7 | TRBV6-1 | NA | CAILRDRAYEQYF | TGTGCCATTCTTCGGGACAGGGCGTACGAGCAGTACTTC
12 | NA | TRBJ1-2 | TRBV19 | few | CASRNEMRGYTF | TGTGCCAGTAGGAATGAAATGCGAGGCTACACCTTC
13 | NA | TRBJ1-5 | TRBV10-3 | NA | CAISERGNQPQHF | TGTGCCATCAGTGAACGGGGAAATCAGCCCCAGCATTTT
12 | TRBD1 | TRBJ2-4 | TRBV6-5 | NA | CASRGQENIQYF | TGTGCCAGCAGAGGACAGGAAAACATTCAGTACTTC
14 | TRBD1 | TRBJ2-4 | TRBV5-6 | few | CASSFYEGGRIQYF | TGTGCCAGCAGCTTCTATGAAGGGGGCAGGATTCAGTACTTC
15 | NA | TRBJ1-5 | TRBV4-2 | NA | CASSQALLAAQPQHF | TGTGCCAGCAGCCAAGCTCTGTTAGCGGCTCAGCCCCAGCATTTT
14 | NA | TRBJ2-7 | TRBV2 | once | CASSPGGSAYEQYF | TGTGCCAGCAGCCCGGGCGGTAGCGCATACGAGCAGTACTTC
13 | NA | TRBJ2-7 | TRBV7-8 | NA | CASSFQGLHEQYF | TGTGCCAGCAGCTTCCAGGGCCTCCACGAGCAGTACTTC
14 | NA | TRBJ1-1 | TRBV4-3 | few | CASSHGTGRTEAFF | TGCGCCAGCAGCCACGGGACGGGGAGGACTGAAGCTTTCTTT
16 | NA | TRBJ2-1 | TRBV21-1 | NA | CASSKPRQASYNEQFF | TGTGCCAGCAGCAAACCTCGACAGGCCTCCTACAATGAGCAGTTCTTC
16 | TRBD2 | TRBJ2-1 | TRBV7-8 | NA | CASSLEGLAGVHEQFF | TGTGCCAGCAGCTTAGAAGGACTAGCGGGAGTCCATGAGCAGTTCTTC